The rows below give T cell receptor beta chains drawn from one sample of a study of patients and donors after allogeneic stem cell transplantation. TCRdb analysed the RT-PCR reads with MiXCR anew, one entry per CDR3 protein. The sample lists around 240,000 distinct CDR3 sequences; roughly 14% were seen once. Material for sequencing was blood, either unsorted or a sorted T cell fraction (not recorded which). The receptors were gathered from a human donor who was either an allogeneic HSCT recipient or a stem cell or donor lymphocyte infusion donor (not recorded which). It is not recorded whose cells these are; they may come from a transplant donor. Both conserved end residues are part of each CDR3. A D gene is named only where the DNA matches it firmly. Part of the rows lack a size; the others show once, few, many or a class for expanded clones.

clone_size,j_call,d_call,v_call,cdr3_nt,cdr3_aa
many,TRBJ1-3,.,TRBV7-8,TGTGCCAGCAGCATCCAAGGCAGTTTCGGAAACACCATATATTTT,CASSIQGSFGNTIYF
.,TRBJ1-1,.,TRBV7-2,TGTGCCAGCAGCAGAGACAGATCGAACACTGAAGCTTTCTTT,CASSRDRSNTEAFF
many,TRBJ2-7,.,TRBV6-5,TGTGCCAGCAGTTACTCGGGCGGTCCCTACGAGCAGTACTTC,CASSYSGGPYEQYF
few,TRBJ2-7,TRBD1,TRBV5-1,TGCGCCAGCAGCGTTGACAGGGGCAGGTACGAGCAGTACTTC,CASSVDRGRYEQYF
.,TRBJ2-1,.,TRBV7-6,TGTGCCAGCAGCCTACAGGTGGCGGGGGAGCAGTTCTTC,CASSLQVAGEQFF
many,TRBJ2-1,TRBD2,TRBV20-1,TGCAGTGCAAAGCGGGACTCCATCACAGAGCAGTTCTTC,CSAKRDSITEQFF
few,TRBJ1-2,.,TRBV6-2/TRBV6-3,TGTGCCAGCCCGTGTGACACCCATGGCTACACCTTC,CASPCDTHGYTF
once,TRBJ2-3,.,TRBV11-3,TGTGCCAGCAGCTTAGACGCAGCCACGGGGCAGTATTTT,CASSLDAATGQYF
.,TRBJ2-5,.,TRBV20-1,TGCAGTGCTTATCCCGGGATAAGCAGGAAATCAGTGGAAGAGACCCAGTACTTC,CSAYPGISRKSVEETQYF
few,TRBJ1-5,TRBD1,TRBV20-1,TGCAGTGCTATGGGCCAGGGGGCGGTTAGCAATCAGCCCCAGCATTTT,CSAMGQGAVSNQPQHF
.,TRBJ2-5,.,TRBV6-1,TGTGCCACCCTCTATGAGAGGGGGAGAGAGACCCAGTACTTC,CATLYERGRETQYF
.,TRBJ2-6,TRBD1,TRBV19,TGTGCCAGTACCAAGACAGGGGCTGGGGCCAACGTCCTGACTTTC,CASTKTGAGANVLTF
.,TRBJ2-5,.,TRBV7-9,TGTGCCAGCCTACGGGGGAATAGCGGACAAGAGACCCAGTACTTC,CASLRGNSGQETQYF
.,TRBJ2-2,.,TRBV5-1,TGCGCCAGCAGCTCCCGGGCCCGCACCGGGGAGCTGTTTTTT,CASSSRARTGELFF
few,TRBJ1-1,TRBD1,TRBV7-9,TGTGCCAGCAGCTTAGGTGTGGGGACAGTTAACACTGAAGCTTTCTTT,CASSLGVGTVNTEAFF
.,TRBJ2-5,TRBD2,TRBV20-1,TGCAGTGCTAGTCCGGCTAGCGGATATAAAGAGACCCAGTACTTC,CSASPASGYKETQYF
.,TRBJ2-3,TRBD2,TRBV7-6,TGTGCCAGCAGCTTACGGGCGGGAGGGGTCGCAGATACGCAGTATTTT,CASSLRAGGVADTQYF
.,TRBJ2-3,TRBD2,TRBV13,TGTGCCAGCAGCTCACGAGCGGGGGGGTTAACAGATACGCAGTATTTT,CASSSRAGGLTDTQYF